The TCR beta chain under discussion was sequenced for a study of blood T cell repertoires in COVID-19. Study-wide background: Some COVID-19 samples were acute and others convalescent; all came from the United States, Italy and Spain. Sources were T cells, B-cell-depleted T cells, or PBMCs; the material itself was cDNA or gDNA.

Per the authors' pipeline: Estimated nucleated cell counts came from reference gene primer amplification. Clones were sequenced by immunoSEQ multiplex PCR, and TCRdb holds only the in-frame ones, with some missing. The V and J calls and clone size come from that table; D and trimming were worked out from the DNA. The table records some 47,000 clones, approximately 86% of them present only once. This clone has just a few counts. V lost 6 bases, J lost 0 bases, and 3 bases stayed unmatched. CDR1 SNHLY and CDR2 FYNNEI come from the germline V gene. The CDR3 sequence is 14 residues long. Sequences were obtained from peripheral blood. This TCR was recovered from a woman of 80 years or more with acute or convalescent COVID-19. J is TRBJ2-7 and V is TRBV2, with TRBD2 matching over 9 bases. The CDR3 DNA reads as TGTGCCAGCAGGCGGGGGGGTAGCTCCTACGAGCAGTACTTC. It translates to CASRRGGSSYEQYF. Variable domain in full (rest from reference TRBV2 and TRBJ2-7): EPEVTQTPSHQVTQMGQEVILRCVPISNHLYFYWYRQILGQKVEFLVSFYNNEISEKSEIFDDQFSVERPDGSNFTLKIRSTKLEDSAMYFCASRRGGSSYEQYFGPGTRLTVT.